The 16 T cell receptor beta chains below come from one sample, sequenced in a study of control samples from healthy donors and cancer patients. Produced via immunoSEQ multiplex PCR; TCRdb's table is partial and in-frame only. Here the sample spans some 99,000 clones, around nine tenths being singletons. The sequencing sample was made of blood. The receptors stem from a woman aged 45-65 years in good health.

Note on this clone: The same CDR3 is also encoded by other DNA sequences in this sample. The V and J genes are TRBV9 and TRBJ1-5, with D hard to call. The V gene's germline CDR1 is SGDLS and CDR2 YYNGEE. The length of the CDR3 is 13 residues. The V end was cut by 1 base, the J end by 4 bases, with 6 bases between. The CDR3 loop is CASSVSGNQPQHF. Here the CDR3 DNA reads TGTGCCAGCAGCGTATCGGGTAATCAGCCCCAGCATTTT. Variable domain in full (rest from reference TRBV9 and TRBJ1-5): DSGVTQTPKHLITATGQRVTLRCSPRSGDLSVYWYQQSLDQGLQFLIQYYNGEERAKGNILERFSAQQFPDLHSELNLSSLELGDSALYFCASSVSGNQPQHFGDGTRLSIL.

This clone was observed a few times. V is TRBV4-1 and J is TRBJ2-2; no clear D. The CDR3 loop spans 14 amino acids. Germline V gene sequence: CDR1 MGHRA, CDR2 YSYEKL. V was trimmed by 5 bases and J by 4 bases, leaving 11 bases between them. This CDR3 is CASSIELGTGELFF. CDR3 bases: TGCGCCAGCAGCATTGAGCTTGGCACCGGGGAGCTGTTTTTT.

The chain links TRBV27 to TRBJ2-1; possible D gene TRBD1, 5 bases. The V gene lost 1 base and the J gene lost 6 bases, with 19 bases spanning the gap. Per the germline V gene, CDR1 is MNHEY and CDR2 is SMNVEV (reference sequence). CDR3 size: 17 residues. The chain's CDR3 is CASSLWGVGWKGNEQFF. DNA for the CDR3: TGTGCCAGCAGTTTATGGGGCGTCGGGTGGAAGGGCAATGAGCAGTTCTTC.

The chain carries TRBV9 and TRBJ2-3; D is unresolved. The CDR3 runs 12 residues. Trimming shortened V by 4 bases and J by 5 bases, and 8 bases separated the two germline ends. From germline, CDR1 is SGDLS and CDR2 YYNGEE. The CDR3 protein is CASSKELDTQYF. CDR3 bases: TGTGCCAGCAGCAAAGAGTTAGATACGCAGTATTTT.

CDR3 bases: TGTGCCAGCAGCTCCACGGCGGGGCTGCTAAATGAAAAACTGTTTTTT. Its protein product is CASSSTAGLLNEKLFF. V is TRBV7-2 and J is TRBJ1-4; the D gene is possibly TRBD1 (5 bases). Germline V CDR1 and CDR2: SGHTA, FQGNSA. V was trimmed by 4 bases and J by 5 bases, leaving 17 bases between them. The CDR3 is made up of 16 amino acids.

The CDR3 loop is CASSLNDRFSYEQYF. The CDR3, as DNA: TGTGCCAGCAGCTTAAACGACAGATTCTCCTACGAGCAGTACTTC. This chain links TRBV11-2 with TRBJ2-7, with D possibly matching TRBD1 (5 bases). Germline CDR1 is SGHAT and CDR2 is FQNNGV. Trimming took 2 bases from V and 0 from J, leaving 11 bases between them. This CDR3 spans 15 amino acids.

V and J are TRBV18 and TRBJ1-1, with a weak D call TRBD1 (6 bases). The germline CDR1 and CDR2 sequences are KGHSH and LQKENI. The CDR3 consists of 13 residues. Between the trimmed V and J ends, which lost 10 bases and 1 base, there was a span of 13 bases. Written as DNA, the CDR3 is TGTGCCACTATTCAGGACAGGAACACTGAAGCTTTCTTT. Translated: CATIQDRNTEAFF. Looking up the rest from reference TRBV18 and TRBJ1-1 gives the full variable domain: NAGVMQNPRHLVRRRGQEARLRCSPMKGHSHVYWYRQLPEEGLKFMVYLQKENIIDESGMPKERFSAEFPKEGPSILRIQQVVRGDSAAYFCATIQDRNTEAFFGQGTRLTVV.

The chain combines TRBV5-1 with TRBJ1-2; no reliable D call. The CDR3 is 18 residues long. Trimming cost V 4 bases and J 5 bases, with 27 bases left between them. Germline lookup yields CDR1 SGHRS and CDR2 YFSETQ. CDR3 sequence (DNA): TGCGCCAGCAGCCCCCGGACGCCGGGGTCGTTGAGGACGTATGGCTACACCTTC. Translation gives CASSPRTPGSLRTYGYTF.

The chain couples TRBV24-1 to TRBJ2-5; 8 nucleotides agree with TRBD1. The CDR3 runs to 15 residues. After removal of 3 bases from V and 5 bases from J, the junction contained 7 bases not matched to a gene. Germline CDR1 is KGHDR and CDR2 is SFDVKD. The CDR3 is CATSDPGTGRETQYF. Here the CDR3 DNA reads TGTGCCACCAGTGATCCTGGGACAGGCCGGGAGACCCAGTACTTC.

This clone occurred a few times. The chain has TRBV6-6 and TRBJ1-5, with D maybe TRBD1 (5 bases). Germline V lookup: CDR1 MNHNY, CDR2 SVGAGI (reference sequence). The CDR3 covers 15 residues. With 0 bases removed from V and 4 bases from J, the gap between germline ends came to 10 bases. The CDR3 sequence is CASSYSDSRNQPQHF. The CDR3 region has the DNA TGTGCCAGCAGTTACTCAGACAGCCGTAATCAGCCCCAGCATTTT.

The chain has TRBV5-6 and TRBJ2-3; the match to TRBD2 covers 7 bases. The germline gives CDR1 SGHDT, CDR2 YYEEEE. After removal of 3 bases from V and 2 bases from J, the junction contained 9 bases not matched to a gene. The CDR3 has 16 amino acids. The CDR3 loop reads CASSSRLAVLTDTQYF. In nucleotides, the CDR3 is TGTGCCAGCAGCTCCCGTCTAGCGGTCCTCACAGATACGCAGTATTTT.

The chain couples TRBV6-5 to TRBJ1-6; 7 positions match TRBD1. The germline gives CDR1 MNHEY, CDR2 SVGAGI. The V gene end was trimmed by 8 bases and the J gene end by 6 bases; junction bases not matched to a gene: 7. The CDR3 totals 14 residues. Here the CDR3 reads CASSGDSGNSPLHF. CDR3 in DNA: TGTGCCAGCTCCGGGGACAGCGGTAATTCACCCCTCCACTTT.

For the CDR3, the DNA is TGTGCCATCATGAACCCGGGACTAACAGATACGCAGTATTTT. Residues: CAIMNPGLTDTQYF. This sequence joins TRBV10-3 and TRBJ2-3; the match to TRBD2 covers 7 bases. The CDR3 extends over 14 amino acids. V was clipped by 7 bases and J by 3 bases; unmatched bases: 7. The germline V gene encodes CDR1 ENHRY and CDR2 SYGVKD.

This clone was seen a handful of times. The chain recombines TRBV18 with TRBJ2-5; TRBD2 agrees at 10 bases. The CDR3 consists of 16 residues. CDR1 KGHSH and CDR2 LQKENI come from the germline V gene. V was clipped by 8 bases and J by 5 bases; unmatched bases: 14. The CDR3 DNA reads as TGTGCCAGCCGTCGCGAACTAGCGGGGAAGGGGGAGACCCAGTACTTC. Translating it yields CASRRELAGKGETQYF.

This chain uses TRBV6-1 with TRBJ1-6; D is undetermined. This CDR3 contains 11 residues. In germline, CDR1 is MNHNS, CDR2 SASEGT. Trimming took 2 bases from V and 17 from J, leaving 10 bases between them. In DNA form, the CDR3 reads TGTGCCAGCAGTGAATGGGTCATTTTCCACTTT. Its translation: CASSEWVIFHF.

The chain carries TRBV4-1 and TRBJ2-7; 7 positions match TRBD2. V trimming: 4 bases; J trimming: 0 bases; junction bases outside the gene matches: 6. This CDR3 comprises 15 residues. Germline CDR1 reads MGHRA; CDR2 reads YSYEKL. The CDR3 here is CASSLGLTSSYEQYF. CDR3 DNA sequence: TGCGCCAGCAGCCTGGGACTAACTTCCTCCTACGAGCAGTACTTC.